The clone carrying this TCR beta chain is a singleton in its sample. These data are taken from a study of blood T cell repertoires in COVID-19. About the research overall: COVID-19 samples collected from the United States, Italy and Spain covered acute and convalescent phases.

Sequencing was performed with immunoSEQ multiplex PCR; in TCRdb, only in-frame clones are kept and a portion is missing. Counted here are about 170,000 clones, roughly four fifths occurring once; the ten biggest clones make up roughly a tenth. CDR3 length equals 14 residues. The junction had 8 bases not matched to a gene; V was cut back by 5 bases and J by 7 bases. Germline V gives CDR1 SGHTA, CDR2 FQGNSA. Sequencing input: peripheral blood. J is TRBJ2-7 and V is TRBV7-2; TRBD1 aligns across 10 bases. This TCR came from a man in his sixties or seventies with active or convalescent COVID-19. The chain's CDR3 is CASSPGTGAWEQYF. As DNA, the CDR3 is TGTGCCAGCAGCCCCGGGACAGGGGCCTGGGAGCAGTACTTC.